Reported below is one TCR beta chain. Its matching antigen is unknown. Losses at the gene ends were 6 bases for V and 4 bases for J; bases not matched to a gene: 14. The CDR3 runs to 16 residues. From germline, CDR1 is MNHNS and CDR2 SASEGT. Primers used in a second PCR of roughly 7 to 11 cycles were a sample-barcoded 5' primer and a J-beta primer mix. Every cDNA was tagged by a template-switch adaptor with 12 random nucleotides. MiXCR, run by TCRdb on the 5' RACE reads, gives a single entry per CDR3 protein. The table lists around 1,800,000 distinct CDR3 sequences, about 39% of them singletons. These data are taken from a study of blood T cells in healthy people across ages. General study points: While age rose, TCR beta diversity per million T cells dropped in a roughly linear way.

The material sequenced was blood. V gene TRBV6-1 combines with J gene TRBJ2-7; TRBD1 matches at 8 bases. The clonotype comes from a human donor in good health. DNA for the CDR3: TGTGCCAGCAGCCTACCCCTCGGGACAGGTCTTTACGAGCAGTACTTC. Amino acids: CASSLPLGTGLYEQYF.